These 8 T cell receptor beta chains were all obtained from the same sample, sequenced in a study of shared clonotypes between healthy human individuals. Naive CD8 cells were CD45RO-negative, positively selected for CCR7, excluding terminally differentiated effector memory CD45RA+ cells. Clones were read by immunoSEQ multiplex PCR, and TCRdb kept only the in-frame ones, dropping some. The table shows 2 million to 2.5 million clones, with roughly 91% occurring only once. The sample taken for sequencing was naive CD8+ T cells from PBMCs. These receptors were obtained from a man younger than 35 in good health. Some clones in this sample may be carry-over from other donors' samples.

The V gene is TRBV5-4, the J gene TRBJ2-2; the D gene is possibly TRBD2 (6 bases). Germline CDR1 SGHNT, CDR2 YYREEE (reference sequence). The CDR3 totals 12 residues. The V and J ends lost 4 bases and 7 bases respectively, with 8 bases between them. This chain's CDR3 is CASSPGGGELFF. The CDR3 region has the DNA TGTGCCAGCAGCCCCGGGGGCGGGGAGCTGTTTTTT.

In this sample, this clone turned up a few times. V usage is TRBV15 and J usage is TRBJ2-7; 7 bases fit TRBD2. Germline values: CDR1 LNHNV, CDR2 YYDKDF (reference sequence). The CDR3 totals 15 residues. The J segment lost 0 bases and the V segment lost 1 base, leaving 3 bases of the junction unmatched. As DNA, the CDR3 is TGTGCCACCAGCAGAGTGGCTAGCGGCTCCTACGAGCAGTACTTC. This encodes CATSRVASGSYEQYF.

The genes are TRBV6-1 and TRBJ1-5; D is uncertain. Trimming took 4 bases from V and 0 from J, leaving 10 bases between them. This CDR3 has 15 residues. Looked up from germline, CDR1 is MNHNS and CDR2 is SASEGT. CDR3 sequence (DNA): TGTGCCAGCAGTGTGGTGGAAATTAGCAATCAGCCCCAGCATTTT. It translates to CASSVVEISNQPQHF.

Only one count was recorded for this clone. The sample holds other DNA sequences that translate to the same CDR3. The chain combines TRBV11-2 with TRBJ2-5, with D uncertain. V was trimmed by 2 bases and J by 5 bases, leaving 3 bases between them. The CDR3 runs 11 residues. Germline values: CDR1 SGHAT, CDR2 FQNNGV. This CDR3 reads CASSLRETQYF. As DNA, the CDR3 is TGTGCCAGCAGCTTACGTGAGACCCAGTACTTC. Full variable domain (rest looked up from reference TRBV11-2 and TRBJ2-5): EAGVAQSPRYKIIEKRQSVAFWCNPISGHATLYWYQQILGQGPKLLIQFQNNGVVDDSQLPKDRFSAERLKGVDSTLKIQPAKLEDSAVYLCASSLRETQYFGPGTRLLVL.

The chain uses TRBV4-2 and TRBJ1-2, with TRBD1 as a possible D gene (5 bases). The CDR3 length is 15 residues. CDR1 and CDR2 from the germline V gene are LGHNA and YNFKEQ. V was pared by 6 bases and J by 0 bases, with 14 bases between. The CDR3, as DNA: TGTGCCAGCAGGCGGGACGGATTTTCTAACTATGGCTACACCTTC. Its translation: CASRRDGFSNYGYTF.

This chain joins TRBV13 and TRBJ2-1, with D possibly matching TRBD1 (6 bases). The V end lost 5 bases, the J end lost 4 bases, and 18 bases lay between the germline ends. CDR1 is PRHDT and CDR2 is FYEKMQ in the germline V gene (reference sequence). The CDR3 sequence is 16 residues long. CDR3 loop: CASSPQGQGRYNEQFF. The CDR3 coding sequence is TGTGCCAGCAGCCCGCAGGGGCAGGGTAGATACAATGAGCAGTTCTTC.

Written as DNA, the CDR3 is TGTGCCAGCCCCGACAGGGCCCCGGGGGGCACCGGGGAGCTGTTTTTT. It codes for CASPDRAPGGTGELFF. The genes are TRBV27 and TRBJ2-2; D may be TRBD1 or TRBD2 (7 bases each). V lost 8 bases, J lost 4 bases, and 20 bases lay in between. Germline V gene lookup returns CDR1 MNHEY and CDR2 SMNVEV (reference sequence). The CDR3 spans 16 residues.

V gene TRBV10-3 combines with J gene TRBJ2-1; 11 bases are a match to TRBD1. Losses at the gene ends were 1 base for V and 7 bases for J; bases not matched to a gene: 3. Germline CDR1 is ENHRY and CDR2 is SYGVKD. CDR3 length equals 15 residues. The CDR3 DNA follows: TGTGCCATCAGTGAGTTGGGACAGGGGGTGAATGAGCAGTTCTTC. This codes for CAISELGQGVNEQFF.